The sequence of this TCR beta chain was determined in a study of shared clonotypes between healthy human individuals. Study-level results: Estimated richness was generally greater in naive than memory subsets.

Only in-frame clones appear in the TCRdb table, and some are missing; sequencing was by immunoSEQ multiplex PCR. The sample has millions of clones; 90% to 95% are singletons. Concerning this clone: Its antigen is not identified. The same CDR3 is also encoded by other DNA sequences in this sample.

The CDR3 has 14 residues. Germline CDR1 and CDR2: LNHDA and SQIVND (reference sequence). V trimming: 5 bases; J trimming: 1 base; junction bases outside the gene matches: 2. The receptor was isolated from a man between 18 and 35 years old in good health. Input material: naive CD4+ T cells sorted from blood. The subset denotes: CD45RA+ positively selected. This chain connects TRBV19 to TRBJ1-1, with 9 bases matching TRBD1. CDR3 nucleotides: TGTGCCAGTAGTTTACAGGGGGCGAACACTGAAGCTTTCTTT. Translated: CASSLQGANTEAFF.